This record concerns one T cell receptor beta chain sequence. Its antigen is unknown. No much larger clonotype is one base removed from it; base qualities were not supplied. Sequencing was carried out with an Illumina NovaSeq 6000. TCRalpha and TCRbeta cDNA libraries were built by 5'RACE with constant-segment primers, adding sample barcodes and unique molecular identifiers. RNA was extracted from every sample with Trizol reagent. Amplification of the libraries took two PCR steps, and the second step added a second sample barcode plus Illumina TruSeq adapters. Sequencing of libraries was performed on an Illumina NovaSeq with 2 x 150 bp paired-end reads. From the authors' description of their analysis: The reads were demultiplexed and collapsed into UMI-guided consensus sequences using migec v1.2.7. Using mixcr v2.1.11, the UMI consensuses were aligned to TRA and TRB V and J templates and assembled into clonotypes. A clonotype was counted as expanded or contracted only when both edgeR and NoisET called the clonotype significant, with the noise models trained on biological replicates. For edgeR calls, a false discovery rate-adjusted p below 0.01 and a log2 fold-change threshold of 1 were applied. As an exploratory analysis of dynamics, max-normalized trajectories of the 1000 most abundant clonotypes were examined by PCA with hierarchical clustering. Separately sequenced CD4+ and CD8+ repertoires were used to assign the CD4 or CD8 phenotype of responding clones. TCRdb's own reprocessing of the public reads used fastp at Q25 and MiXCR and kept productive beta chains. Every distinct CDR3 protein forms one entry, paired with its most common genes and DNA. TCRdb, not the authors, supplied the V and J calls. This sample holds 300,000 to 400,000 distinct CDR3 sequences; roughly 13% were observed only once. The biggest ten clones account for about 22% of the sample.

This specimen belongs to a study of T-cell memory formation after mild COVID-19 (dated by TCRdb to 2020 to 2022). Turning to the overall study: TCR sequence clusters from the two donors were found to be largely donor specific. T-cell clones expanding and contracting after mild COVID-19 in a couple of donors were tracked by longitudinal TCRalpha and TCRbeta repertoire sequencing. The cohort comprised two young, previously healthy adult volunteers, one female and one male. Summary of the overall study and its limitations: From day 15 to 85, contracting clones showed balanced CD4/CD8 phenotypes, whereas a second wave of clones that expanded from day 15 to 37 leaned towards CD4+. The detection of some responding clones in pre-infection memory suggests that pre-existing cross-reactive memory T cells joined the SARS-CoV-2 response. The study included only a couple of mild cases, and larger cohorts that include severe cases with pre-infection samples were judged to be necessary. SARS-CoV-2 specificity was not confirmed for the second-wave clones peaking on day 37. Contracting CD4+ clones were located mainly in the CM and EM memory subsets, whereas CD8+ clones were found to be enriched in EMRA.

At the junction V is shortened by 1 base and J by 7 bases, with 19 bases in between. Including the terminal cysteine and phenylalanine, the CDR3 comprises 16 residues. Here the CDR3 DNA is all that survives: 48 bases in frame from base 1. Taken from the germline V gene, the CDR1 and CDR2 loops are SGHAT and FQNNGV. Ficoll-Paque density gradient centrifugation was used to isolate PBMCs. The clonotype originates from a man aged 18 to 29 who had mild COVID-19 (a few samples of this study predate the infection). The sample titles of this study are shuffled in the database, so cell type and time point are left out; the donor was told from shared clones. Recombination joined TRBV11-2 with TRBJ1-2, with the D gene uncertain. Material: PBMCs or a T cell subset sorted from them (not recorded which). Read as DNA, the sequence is TGTGCCAGCAGCTTAGGCCCAGACCGAACGGCAGGTGGCTACACCTTC. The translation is CASSLGPDRTAGGYTF.